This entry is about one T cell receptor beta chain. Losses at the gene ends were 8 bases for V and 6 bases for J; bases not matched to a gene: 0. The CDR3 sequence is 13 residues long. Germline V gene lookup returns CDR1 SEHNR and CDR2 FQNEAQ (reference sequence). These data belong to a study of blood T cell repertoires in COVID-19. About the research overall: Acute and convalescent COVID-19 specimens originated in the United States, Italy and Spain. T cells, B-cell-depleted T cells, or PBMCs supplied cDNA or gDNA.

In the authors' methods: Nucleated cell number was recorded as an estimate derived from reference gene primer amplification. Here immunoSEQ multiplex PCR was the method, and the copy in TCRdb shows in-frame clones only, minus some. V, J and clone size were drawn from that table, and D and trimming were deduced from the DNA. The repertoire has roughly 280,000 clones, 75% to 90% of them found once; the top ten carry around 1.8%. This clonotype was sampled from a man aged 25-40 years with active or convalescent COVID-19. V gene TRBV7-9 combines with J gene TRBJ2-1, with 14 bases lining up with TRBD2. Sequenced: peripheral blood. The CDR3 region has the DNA TGTGCCAGCGGGACTAGCGGGGGCAATGAGCAGTTCTTC. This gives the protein CASGTSGGNEQFF.